This T cell receptor beta chain was sequenced for a study of CXCR3-negative and CXCR3-positive naive CD8 T cells. Approximately 270,000 cells per CD8+ T cell subset were flow-sorted in triplicate. Notes on the study in general: Naive subsets expressed similar surface CD5; TRB CDR3 features served to infer TCR strength. Memory CD8+ cells showed much lower diversity, while both naive subsets displayed comparably high diversity.

The germline V gene has CDR1 MGHRA and CDR2 YSYEKL. The CDR3 is 15 amino acids. UMI-labeled 5' RACE TRB cDNA libraries were prepared from the cells. No DNA is given; TCRdb re-called the 5' RACE reads and lists each CDR3 protein once. In total, the table holds tens of thousands of distinct CDR3 sequences. Of note for this clonotype: No antigen is known for it.

The chain links TRBV4-1 to TRBJ2-7. The sequence was collected from a human donor in good health. Some clones in this sample may be carry-over from other donors' samples. The specimen sequenced was memory CD8+ T cells from blood. The chain's CDR3 is CASSQRTGAPYEQYF.